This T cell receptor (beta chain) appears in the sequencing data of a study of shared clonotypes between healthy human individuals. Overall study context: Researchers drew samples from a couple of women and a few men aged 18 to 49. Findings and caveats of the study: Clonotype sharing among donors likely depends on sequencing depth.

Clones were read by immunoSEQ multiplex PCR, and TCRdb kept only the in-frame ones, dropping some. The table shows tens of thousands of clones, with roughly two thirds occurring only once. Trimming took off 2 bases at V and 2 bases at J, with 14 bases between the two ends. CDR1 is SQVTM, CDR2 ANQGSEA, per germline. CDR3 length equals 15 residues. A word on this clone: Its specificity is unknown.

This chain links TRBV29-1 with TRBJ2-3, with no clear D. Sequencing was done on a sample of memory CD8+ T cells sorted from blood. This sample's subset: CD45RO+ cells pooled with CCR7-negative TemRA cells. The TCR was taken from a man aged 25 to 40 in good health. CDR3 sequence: CSVEPTGPHTDTQYF. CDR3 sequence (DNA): TGCAGCGTTGAACCAACCGGGCCACACACAGATACGCAGTATTTT.